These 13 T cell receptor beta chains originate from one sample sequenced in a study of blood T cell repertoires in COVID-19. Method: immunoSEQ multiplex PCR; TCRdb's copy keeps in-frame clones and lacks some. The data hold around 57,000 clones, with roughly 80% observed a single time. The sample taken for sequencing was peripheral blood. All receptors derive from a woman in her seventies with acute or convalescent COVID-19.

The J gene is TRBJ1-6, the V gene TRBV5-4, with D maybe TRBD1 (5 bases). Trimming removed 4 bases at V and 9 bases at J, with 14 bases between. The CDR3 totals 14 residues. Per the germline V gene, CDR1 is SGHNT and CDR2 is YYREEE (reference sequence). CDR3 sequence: CASSQGLRGSPLHF. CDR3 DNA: TGTGCCAGCAGCCAGGGACTTCGAGGTTCACCCCTCCACTTT.

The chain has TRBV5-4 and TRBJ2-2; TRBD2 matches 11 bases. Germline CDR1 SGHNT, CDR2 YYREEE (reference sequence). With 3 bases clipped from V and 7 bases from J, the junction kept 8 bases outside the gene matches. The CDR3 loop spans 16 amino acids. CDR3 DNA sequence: TGTGCCAGCAGCTCATTAGCGGGGGGGCCCATCGGGGAGCTGTTTTTT. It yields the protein CASSSLAGGPIGELFF.

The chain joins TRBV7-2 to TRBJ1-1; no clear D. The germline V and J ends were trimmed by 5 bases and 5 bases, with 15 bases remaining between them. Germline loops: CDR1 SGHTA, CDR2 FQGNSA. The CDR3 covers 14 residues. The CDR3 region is CASSPKGVRTEAFF. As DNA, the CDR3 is TGTGCCAGCAGCCCCAAGGGAGTCCGGACTGAAGCTTTCTTT.

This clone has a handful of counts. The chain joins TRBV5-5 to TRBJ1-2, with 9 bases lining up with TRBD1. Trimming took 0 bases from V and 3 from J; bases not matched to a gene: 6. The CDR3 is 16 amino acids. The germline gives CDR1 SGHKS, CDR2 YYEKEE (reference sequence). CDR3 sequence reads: CASSLDYWTGDYGYTF. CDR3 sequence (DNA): TGTGCCAGCAGCTTGGACTATTGGACAGGGGACTATGGCTACACCTTC.

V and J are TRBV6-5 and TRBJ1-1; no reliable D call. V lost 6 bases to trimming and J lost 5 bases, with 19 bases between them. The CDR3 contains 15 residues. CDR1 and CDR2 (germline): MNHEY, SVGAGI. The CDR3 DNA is TGTGCCAGCAGACCGCCTAATTGGGAGGTGACTGAAGCTTTCTTT. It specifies CASRPPNWEVTEAFF.

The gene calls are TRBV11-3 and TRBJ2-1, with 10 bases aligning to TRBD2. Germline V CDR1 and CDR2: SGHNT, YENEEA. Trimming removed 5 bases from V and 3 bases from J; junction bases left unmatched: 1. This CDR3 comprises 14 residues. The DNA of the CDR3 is TGTGCCAGCAGCAGCGGGGGGGTCTACAATGAGCAGTTCTTC. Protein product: CASSSGGVYNEQFF. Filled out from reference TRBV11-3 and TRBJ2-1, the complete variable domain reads EAGVVQSPRYKIIEKKQPVAFWCNPISGHNTLYWYLQNLGQGPELLIRYENEEAVDDSQLPKDRFSAERLKGVDSTLKIQPAELGDSAVYLCASSSGGVYNEQFFGPGTRLTVL.

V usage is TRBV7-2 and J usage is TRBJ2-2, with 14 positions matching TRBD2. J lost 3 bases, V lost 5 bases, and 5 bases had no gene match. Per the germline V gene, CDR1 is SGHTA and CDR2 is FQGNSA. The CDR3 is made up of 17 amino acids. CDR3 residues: CASSRLAGGFYTGELFF. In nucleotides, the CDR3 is TGTGCCAGCAGCAGACTAGCGGGGGGGTTTTACACCGGGGAGCTGTTTTTT.

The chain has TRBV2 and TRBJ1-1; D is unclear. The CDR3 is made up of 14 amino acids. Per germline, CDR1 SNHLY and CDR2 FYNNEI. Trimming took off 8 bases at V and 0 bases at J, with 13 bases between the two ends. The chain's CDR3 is CASGRQVMNTEAFF. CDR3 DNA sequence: TGTGCCAGCGGCCGGCAGGTTATGAACACTGAAGCTTTCTTT.

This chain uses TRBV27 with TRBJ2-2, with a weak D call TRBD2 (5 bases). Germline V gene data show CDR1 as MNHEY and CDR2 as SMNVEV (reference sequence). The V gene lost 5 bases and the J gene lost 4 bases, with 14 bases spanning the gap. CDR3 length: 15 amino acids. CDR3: CASSPREIVTGELFF. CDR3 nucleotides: TGTGCCAGCAGTCCCCGGGAAATCGTCACCGGGGAGCTGTTTTTT.

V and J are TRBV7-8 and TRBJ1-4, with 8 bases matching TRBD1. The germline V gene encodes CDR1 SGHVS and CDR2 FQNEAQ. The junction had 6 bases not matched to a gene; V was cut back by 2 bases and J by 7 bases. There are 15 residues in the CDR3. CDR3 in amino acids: CASSLLAGGLEKLFF. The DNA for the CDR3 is TGTGCCAGCAGCTTATTGGCAGGGGGCCTTGAAAAACTGTTTTTT.

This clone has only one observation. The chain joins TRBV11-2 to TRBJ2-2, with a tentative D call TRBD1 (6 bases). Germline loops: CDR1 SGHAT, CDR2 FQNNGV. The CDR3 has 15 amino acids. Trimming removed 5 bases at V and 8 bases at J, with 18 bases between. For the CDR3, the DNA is TGTGCCAGCAGCGTGACAGGTGCCTCCGCAGGGGAGCTGTTTTTT. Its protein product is CASSVTGASAGELFF.

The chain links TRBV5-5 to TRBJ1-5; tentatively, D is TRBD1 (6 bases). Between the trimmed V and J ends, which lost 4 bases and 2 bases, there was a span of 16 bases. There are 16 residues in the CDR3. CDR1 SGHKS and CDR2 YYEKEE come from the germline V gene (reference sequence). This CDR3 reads CASSGAGGLGNQPQHF. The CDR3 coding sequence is TGTGCCAGCAGCGGGGCGGGGGGGCTCGGCAATCAGCCCCAGCATTTT.

CDR3 bases: TGTGCCAGCAGCTTCTTTCAACTGTACGGGACTGGCGATGAGGGCTACACCTTC. Translating gives CASSFFQLYGTGDEGYTF. The rearrangement joins TRBV7-2 to TRBJ1-2, with D maybe TRBD1 (5 bases). Germline CDR1 SGHTA, CDR2 FQGNSA. The CDR3 contains 18 residues. V was cut by 3 bases and J by 8 bases, with 28 bases left in between.